The clone carrying this T cell receptor beta chain has a single count. Its target is unknown. The data were taken from a study of T cell responses to AZD1222 COVID-19 vaccine. Study results and limitations: White British ancestry dominated among donors, who included more females, and clonal diversity was possibly underestimated. Baseline testing showed seropositivity in only a handful of AZD1222 recipients.

This CDR3 region has 16 residues. Germline values: CDR1 KGHSH, CDR2 LQKENI. Trimming left V 4 bases short and J 0 bases short, with 13 bases between. The table came from immunoSEQ multiplex PCR; TCRdb's copy has only in-frame clones and leaves some out. There are 180,000 or so clones in the sample; 70% to 90% occur only once, and 1.6% lies in the top ten. The TCR was taken from an adult in good health. The rearrangement links TRBV18 to TRBJ1-3; D remains unclear. Source: peripheral blood, taken on day 0 of AZD1222 vaccination. CDR3 sequence (DNA): TGTGCCAGCTCACGTAACAAGTCGCCCTCTGGAAACACCATATATTTT. The encoded protein is CASSRNKSPSGNTIYF. The full variable domain, rest sourced from reference TRBV18 and TRBJ1-3, is NAGVMQNPRHLVRRRGQEARLRCSPMKGHSHVYWYRQLPEEGLKFMVYLQKENIIDESGMPKERFSAEFPKEGPSILRIQQVVRGDSAAYFCASSRNKSPSGNTIYFGEGSWLTVV.